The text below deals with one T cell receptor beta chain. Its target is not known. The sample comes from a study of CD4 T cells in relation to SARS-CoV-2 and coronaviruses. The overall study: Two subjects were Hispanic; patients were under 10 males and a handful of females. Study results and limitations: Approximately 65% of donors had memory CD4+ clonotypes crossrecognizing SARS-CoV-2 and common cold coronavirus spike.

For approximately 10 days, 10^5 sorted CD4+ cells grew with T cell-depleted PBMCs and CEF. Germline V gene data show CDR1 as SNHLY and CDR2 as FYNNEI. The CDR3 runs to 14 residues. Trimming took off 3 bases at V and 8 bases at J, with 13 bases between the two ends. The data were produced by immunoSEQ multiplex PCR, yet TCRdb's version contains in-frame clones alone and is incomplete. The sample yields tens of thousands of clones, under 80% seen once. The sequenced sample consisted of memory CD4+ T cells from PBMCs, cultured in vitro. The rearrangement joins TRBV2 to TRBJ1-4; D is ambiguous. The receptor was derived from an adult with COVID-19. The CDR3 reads CASSDGRGEEKLFF. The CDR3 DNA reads TGTGCCAGCAGTGATGGCAGAGGAGAGGAAAAACTGTTTTTT.